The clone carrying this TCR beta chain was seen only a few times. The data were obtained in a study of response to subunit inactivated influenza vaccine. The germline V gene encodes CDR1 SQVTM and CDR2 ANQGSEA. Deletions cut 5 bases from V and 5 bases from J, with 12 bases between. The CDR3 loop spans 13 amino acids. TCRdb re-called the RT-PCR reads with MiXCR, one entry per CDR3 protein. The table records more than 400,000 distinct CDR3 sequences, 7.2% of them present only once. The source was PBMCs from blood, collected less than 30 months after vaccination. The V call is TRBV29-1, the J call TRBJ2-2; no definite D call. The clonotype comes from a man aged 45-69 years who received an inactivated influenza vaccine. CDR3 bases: TGCAGCGTTAGACCAGCTCTAACCGGGGAGCTGTTTTTT. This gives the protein CSVRPALTGELFF.